The clone carrying this T cell receptor (beta chain) has a single count. What it binds is unknown. The donors were in the roughly 120-subject validation cohort, distinct from the roughly 670-subject first cohort. The data were taken from a study of cytomegalovirus exposure and HLA in healthy donors. The overall study: The roughly 110 validation repertoires matched the approximately 700 first-cohort repertoires in platform, a later analysis reported.

This CDR3 is built from 15 residues. V shed 2 bases and J 3 bases; nucleotides not matched to a gene: 3. The germline CDR1 and CDR2 sequences are SEHNR and FQNEAQ (reference sequence). Study-wide results and limits: The tendency of first-cohort TCR clusters to co-occur in the 120 validation repertoires was identified by a subsequent analysis.

Sequencing used immunoSEQ multiplex PCR; TCRdb keeps in-frame clones, though not all of them. The sample includes under 140,000 clones, roughly 89% of them seen just once. This sequence originates from a woman between 18 and 29 years old in good health and CMV-seronegative. The sample comprised PBMCs. V gene TRBV7-9 combines with J gene TRBJ2-7, with 11 nucleotides matching TRBD1. This CDR3 reads CASSLTGTGGYEQYF. The CDR3 DNA reads as TGTGCCAGCAGCTTAACCGGGACAGGGGGCTACGAGCAGTACTTC.